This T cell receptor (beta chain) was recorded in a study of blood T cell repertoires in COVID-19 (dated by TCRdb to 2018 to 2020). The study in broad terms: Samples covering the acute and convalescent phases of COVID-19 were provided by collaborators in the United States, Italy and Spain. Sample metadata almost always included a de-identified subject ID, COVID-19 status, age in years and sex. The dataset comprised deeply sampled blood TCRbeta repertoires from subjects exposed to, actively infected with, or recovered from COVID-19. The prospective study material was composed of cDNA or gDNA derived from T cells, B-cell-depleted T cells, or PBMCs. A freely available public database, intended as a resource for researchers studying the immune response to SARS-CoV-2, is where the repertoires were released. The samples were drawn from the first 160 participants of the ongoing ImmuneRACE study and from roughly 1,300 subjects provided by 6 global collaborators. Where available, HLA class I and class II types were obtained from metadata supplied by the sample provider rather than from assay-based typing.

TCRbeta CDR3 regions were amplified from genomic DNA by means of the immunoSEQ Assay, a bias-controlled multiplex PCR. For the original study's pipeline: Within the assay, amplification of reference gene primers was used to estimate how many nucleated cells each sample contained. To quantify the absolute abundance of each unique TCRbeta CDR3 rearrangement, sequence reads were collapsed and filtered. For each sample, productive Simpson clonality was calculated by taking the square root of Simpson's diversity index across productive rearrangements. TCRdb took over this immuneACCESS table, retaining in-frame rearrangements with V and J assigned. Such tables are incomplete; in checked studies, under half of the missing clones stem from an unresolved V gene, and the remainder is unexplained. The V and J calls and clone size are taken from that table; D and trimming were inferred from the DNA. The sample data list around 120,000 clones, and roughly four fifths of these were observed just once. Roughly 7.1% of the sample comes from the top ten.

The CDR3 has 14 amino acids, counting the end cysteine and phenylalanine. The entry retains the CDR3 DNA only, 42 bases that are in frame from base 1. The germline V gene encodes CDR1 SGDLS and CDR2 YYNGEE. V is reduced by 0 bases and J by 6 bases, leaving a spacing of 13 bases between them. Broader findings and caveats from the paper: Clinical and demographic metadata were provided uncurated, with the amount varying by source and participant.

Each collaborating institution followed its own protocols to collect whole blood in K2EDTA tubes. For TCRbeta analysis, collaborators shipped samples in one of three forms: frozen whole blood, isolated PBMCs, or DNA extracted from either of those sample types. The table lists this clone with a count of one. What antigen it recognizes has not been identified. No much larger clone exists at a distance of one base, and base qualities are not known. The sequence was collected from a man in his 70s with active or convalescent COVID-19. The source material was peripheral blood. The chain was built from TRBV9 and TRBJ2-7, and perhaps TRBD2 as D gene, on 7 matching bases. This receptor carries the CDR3 CASSVGGGAIEQYF. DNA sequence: TGTGCCAGCAGCGTAGGAGGGGGGGCCATCGAGCAGTACTTC.